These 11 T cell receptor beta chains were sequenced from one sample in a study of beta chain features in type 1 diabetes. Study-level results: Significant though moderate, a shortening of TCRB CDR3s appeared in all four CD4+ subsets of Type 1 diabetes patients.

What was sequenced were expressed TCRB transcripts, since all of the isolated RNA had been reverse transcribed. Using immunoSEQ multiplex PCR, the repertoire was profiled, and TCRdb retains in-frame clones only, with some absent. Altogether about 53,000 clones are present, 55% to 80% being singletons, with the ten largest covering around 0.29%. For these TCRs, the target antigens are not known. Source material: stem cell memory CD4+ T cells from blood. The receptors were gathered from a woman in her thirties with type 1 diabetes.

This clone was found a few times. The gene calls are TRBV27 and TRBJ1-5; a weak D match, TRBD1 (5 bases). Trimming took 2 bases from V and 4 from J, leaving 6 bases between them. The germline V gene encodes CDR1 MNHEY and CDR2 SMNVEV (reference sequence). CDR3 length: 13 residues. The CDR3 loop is CASSLKGNQPQHF. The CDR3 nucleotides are TGTGCCAGCAGTTTAAAGGGGAATCAGCCCCAGCATTTT.

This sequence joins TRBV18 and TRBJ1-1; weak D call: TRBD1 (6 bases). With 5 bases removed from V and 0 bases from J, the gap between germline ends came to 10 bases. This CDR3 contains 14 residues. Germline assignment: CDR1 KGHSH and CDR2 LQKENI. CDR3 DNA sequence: TGTGCCAGCTCAGGGACAAATGTGAACACTGAAGCTTTCTTT. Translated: CASSGTNVNTEAFF.

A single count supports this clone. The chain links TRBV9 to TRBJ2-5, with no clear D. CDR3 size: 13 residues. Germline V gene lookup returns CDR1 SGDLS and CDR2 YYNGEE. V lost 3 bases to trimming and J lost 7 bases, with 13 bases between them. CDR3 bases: TGTGCCAGCAGCGAAGTAGCCGATGGGACCCAGTACTTC. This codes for CASSEVADGTQYF.

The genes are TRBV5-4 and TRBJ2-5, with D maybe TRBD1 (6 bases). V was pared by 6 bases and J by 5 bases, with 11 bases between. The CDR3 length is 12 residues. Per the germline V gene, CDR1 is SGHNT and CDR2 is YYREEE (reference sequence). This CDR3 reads CASKFQGETQYF. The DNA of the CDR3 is TGTGCCAGCAAATTTCAGGGGGAGACCCAGTACTTC.

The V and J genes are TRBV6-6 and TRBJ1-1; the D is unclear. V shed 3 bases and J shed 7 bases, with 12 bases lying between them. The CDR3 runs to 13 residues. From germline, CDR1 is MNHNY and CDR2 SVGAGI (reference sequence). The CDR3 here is CASSYKRGIEAFF. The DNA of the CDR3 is TGTGCCAGCAGTTATAAGAGAGGTATTGAAGCTTTCTTT.

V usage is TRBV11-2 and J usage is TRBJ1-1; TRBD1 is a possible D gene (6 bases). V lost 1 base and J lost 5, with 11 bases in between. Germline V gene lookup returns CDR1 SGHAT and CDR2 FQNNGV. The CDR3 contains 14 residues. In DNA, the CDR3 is TGTGCCAGCAGCTTAGTACAGGGCCTAACTGAAGCTTTCTTT. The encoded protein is CASSLVQGLTEAFF.

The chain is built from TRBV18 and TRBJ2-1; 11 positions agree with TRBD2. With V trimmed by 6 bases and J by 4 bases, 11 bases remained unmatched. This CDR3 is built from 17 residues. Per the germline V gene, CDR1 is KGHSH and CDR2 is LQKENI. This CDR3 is CASSSPGSSGRYNEQFF. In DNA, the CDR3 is TGTGCCAGCTCCTCACCAGGTTCTAGCGGGAGGTACAATGAGCAGTTCTTC.

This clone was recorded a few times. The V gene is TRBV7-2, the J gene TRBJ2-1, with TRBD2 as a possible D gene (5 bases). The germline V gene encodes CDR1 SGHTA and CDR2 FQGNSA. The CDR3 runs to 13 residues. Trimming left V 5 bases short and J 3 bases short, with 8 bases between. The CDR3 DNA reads TGTGCCAGCAGCCCCGACTACTACAATGAGCAGTTCTTC. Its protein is CASSPDYYNEQFF.

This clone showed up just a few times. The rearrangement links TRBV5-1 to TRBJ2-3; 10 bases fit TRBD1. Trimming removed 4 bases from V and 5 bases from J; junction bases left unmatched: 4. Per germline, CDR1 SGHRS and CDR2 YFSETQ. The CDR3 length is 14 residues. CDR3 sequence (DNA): TGCGCCAGCAGCACGGGACAGGGGAGAGATACGCAGTATTTT. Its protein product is CASSTGQGRDTQYF.

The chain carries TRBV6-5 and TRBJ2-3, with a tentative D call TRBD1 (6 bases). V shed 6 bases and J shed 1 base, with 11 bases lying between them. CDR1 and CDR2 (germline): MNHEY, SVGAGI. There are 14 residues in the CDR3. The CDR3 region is CASRPPGGTDTQYF. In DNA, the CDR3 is TGTGCCAGCAGACCCCCAGGGGGCACAGATACGCAGTATTTT.

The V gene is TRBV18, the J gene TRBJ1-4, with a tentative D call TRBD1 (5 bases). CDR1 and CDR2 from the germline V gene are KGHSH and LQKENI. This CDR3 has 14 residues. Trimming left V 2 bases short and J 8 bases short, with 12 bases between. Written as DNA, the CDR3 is TGTGCCAGCTCACCAGCGGCAGGGCGAGAAAAACTGTTTTTT. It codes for CASSPAAGREKLFF.